This T cell receptor beta chain was captured by sequencing in a study of cytomegalovirus exposure and HLA in healthy donors. Study-level background: HLA-typed donors were the source of approximately 80 million unique TCRs, which an early data release held.

Concerning this clone itself: Its matching antigen is unknown.

The PCR used 60 Vbeta and 13 Jbeta primers. The protocol was immunoSEQ multiplex PCR, while the TCRdb copy is restricted to in-frame clones and leaves out a portion. The table includes 50,000 to 70,000 clones, around 84% detected once. Study-wide findings and caveats: It was reported that TCR beta sequences correctly inferred the HLA-A and HLA-B alleles for most subjects. Usually a TCR sequence was rare, but some public TCRs were found in many donors.

This CDR3 region has 17 residues. Germline V CDR1 and CDR2: MGHRA, YSYEKL. The trim removed 0 bases at V and 11 bases at J, leaving 13 bases unmatched. The V call is TRBV4-1, the J call TRBJ2-3; TRBD2 agrees at 11 bases. The material sequenced was PBMCs. The sequence derives from a male donor in good health and CMV-seronegative. The CDR3 sequence is CASSQDPLAGANRGQYF. The CDR3 nucleotides are TGCGCCAGCAGCCAAGACCCACTAGCGGGGGCAAACAGGGGGCAGTATTTT.